This paragraph reports one TCR beta chain. The target antigen is unknown. Clones were read by immunoSEQ multiplex PCR, and TCRdb kept only the in-frame ones, dropping some. The profile shows 250,000 to 300,000 clones, about 94% of them singletons. This specimen belongs to a study of T cell responses to AZD1222 COVID-19 vaccine. Findings of the study overall: Targeting of unmutated variant regions was reportedly seen in nearly half of spike-specific TCRs. Baseline seropositivity characterized only six or seven AZD1222 recipients. Females made up more of the donors, who were largely white British, and clonal diversity may have come out too low. Spike-specific TCR depth and breadth grew after two AZD1222 doses.

The CDR3 consists of 15 residues. Trimming removed 4 bases from V and 9 bases from J; junction bases left unmatched: 15. Germline lookup yields CDR1 SGHDT and CDR2 YYEEEE. The specimen comprised peripheral blood, sampled 28 days after the second AZD1222 dose. This clonotype was obtained from an adult who received the AZD1222 COVID-19 vaccine. J is TRBJ1-2 and V is TRBV5-6, with TRBD1 identical over 7 bases. Here the CDR3 DNA reads TGTGCCAGCAGCCCCAGGGACAGCCCCATTAGGCGCTACACCTTC. Encoded protein: CASSPRDSPIRRYTF.